Below, 12 T cell receptor beta chains from the same sample are listed, as sequenced in a study of cytomegalovirus exposure and HLA in healthy donors. PCR primers comprised 60 Vbeta and 13 Jbeta primers. Libraries were prepared by immunoSEQ multiplex PCR; TCRdb keeps only in-frame clonotypes and omits some of them. The data show 110,000 or so clones, about 70% seen once. The source material was PBMCs. These receptors originate from a woman between 35 and 50 years old in good health and CMV-seropositive.

The chain joins TRBV5-1 to TRBJ2-6; TRBD1 aligns across 7 bases. The CDR3 is 19 amino acids. V gave up 1 base and J gave up 2 bases; unmatched junction bases: 12. Germline values: CDR1 SGHRS, CDR2 YFSETQ. CDR3 bases: TGCGCCAGCAGCTTGAATCGTAACAGGGGTATGGCTGGGGCCAACGTCCTGACTTTC. It encodes CASSLNRNRGMAGANVLTF. Using reference TRBV5-1 and TRBJ2-6 for the parts outside the CDR3, the full variable domain is KAGVTQTPRYLIKTRGQQVTLSCSPISGHRSVSWYQQTPGQGLQFLFEYFSETQRNKGNFPGRFSGRQFSNSRSEMNVSTLELGDSALYLCASSLNRNRGMAGANVLTFGAGSRLTVL.

The gene calls are TRBV6-1 and TRBJ1-5, with a tentative D call TRBD1 (6 bases). The germline V gene has CDR1 MNHNS and CDR2 SASEGT. The CDR3 spans 15 residues. V gave up 5 bases and J gave up 3 bases, with 14 bases separating them. CDR3 DNA: TGTGCCAGCAGTTCCTTAACAGGGACCAATCAGCCCCAGCATTTT. It is translated as CASSSLTGTNQPQHF.

The chain combines TRBV4-1 with TRBJ1-2; D is ambiguous. Germline loops: CDR1 MGHRA, CDR2 YSYEKL. This CDR3 has 17 residues. Trimming removed 1 base at V and 6 bases at J, with 21 bases between. The CDR3 sequence: CASSQVWLAGGSNGYTF. CDR3 DNA sequence: TGCGCCAGCAGCCAAGTTTGGCTGGCAGGAGGGTCCAATGGCTACACCTTC.

The V call is TRBV7-2, the J call TRBJ1-2; 10 bases agree with TRBD1. The germline gives CDR1 SGHTA, CDR2 FQGNSA. The junction had 5 bases not matched to a gene; V was cut back by 3 bases and J by 7 bases. The CDR3 is 14 residues long. The DNA for the CDR3 is TGTGCCAGCAGCTTGGGGACAGGGGACTTTGGCTACACCTTC. The encoded protein is CASSLGTGDFGYTF.

This rearrangement joins TRBV5-1 to TRBJ1-1; 10 nucleotides align to TRBD1. V lost 4 bases, J lost 4 bases, and 4 bases stayed unmatched. Germline-derived CDR1 and CDR2 are SGHRS and YFSETQ. This CDR3 spans 14 amino acids. This chain's CDR3 is CASSIGQGVTEAFF. CDR3 sequence (DNA): TGCGCCAGCAGCATTGGACAGGGGGTCACTGAAGCTTTCTTT.

The genes are TRBV9 and TRBJ2-1; 7 positions agree with TRBD1. This CDR3 has 17 amino acids. CDR1 is SGDLS, CDR2 YYNGEE, per germline. Trimming took 3 bases from V and 7 from J; bases not matched to a gene: 16. This CDR3 reads CASSAPKTGLGWNEQFF. CDR3 in DNA: TGTGCCAGCAGCGCCCCAAAGACAGGGTTAGGTTGGAATGAGCAGTTCTTC.

Notes on this clone: In the same sample, other DNA sequences code for this CDR3. The chain is built from TRBV5-1 and TRBJ1-6, with a weak D call TRBD1 (5 bases). The CDR3 is 14 residues long. V shed 0 bases and J shed 9 bases, with 10 bases lying between them. Germline V gene sequence: CDR1 SGHRS, CDR2 YFSETQ. The chain's CDR3 is CASSLAGRGSPLHF. The CDR3 DNA is TGCGCCAGCAGCTTGGCTGGGAGGGGTTCACCCCTCCACTTT. The complete variable domain, with remaining parts taken from reference TRBV5-1 and TRBJ1-6, reads KAGVTQTPRYLIKTRGQQVTLSCSPISGHRSVSWYQQTPGQGLQFLFEYFSETQRNKGNFPGRFSGRQFSNSRSEMNVSTLELGDSALYLCASSLAGRGSPLHFGNGTRLTVT.

The rearrangement joins TRBV4-1 to TRBJ2-7; weak D call: TRBD2 (5 bases). Trimming pared 4 bases from V and 0 bases from J, leaving 7 bases between. The CDR3 covers 13 residues. Germline V gives CDR1 MGHRA, CDR2 YSYEKL. The CDR3 is CASSPGLSYEQYF. DNA for the CDR3: TGCGCCAGCAGCCCCGGACTCTCCTACGAGCAGTACTTC.

This clone has a single count. The J gene is TRBJ2-7, the V gene TRBV6-1, with D possibly being TRBD1 (5 bases). The CDR3 covers 11 residues. Per the germline V gene, CDR1 is MNHNS and CDR2 is SASEGT. Deletions cut 6 bases from V and 3 bases from J, with 6 bases between. CDR3 loop: CASRDNYEQYF. In DNA, the CDR3 is TGTGCCAGCAGGGACAACTACGAGCAGTACTTC.

This clone was counted only a few times. The V gene is TRBV9, the J gene TRBJ2-1, with TRBD2 matching over 8 bases. Germline CDR1 reads SGDLS; CDR2 reads YYNGEE. With V trimmed by 3 bases and J by 3 bases, 5 bases remained unmatched. The CDR3 is 15 amino acids. CDR3 amino acids: CASSATSGDYNEQFF. CDR3 DNA: TGTGCCAGCAGCGCAACTAGCGGAGACTACAATGAGCAGTTCTTC.

The chain employs TRBV6-1 and TRBJ2-3; TRBD2 is a possible D gene (6 bases). V dropped 7 bases and J dropped 5 bases, with 19 bases sitting between them. This CDR3 is built from 15 residues. Germline values: CDR1 MNHNS, CDR2 SASEGT. CDR3 nucleotide sequence: TGTGCCAGCACTTTCGGGGGTCCTGCTGGAGATACGCAGTATTTT. It encodes CASTFGGPAGDTQYF.

This clone has more than one count but fewer than ten. The rearrangement joins TRBV11-3 to TRBJ1-6, with TRBD1 identical over 9 bases. Germline lookup yields CDR1 SGHNT and CDR2 YENEEA. The CDR3 has 14 amino acids. The junction had 4 bases not matched to a gene; V was cut back by 4 bases and J by 9 bases. The DNA for the CDR3 is TGTGCCAGCAGCTGGACAGGGGAGGGTTCACCCCTCCACTTT. Protein sequence: CASSWTGEGSPLHF.